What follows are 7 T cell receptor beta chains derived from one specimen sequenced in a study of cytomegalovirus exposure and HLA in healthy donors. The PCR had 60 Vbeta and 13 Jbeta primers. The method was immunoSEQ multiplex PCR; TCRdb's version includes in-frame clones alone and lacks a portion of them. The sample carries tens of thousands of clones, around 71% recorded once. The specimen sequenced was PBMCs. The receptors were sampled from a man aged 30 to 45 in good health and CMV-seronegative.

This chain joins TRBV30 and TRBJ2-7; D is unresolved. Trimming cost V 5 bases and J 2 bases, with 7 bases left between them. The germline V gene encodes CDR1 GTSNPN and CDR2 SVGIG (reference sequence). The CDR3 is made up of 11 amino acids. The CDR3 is CAWGLPYEQYF. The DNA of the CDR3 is TGTGCCTGGGGCCTTCCCTACGAGCAGTACTTC.

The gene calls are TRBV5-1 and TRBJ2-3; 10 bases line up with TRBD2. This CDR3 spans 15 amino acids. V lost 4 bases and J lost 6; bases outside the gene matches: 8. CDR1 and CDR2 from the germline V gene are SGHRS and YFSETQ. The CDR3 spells CASSPVAGLADTQYF. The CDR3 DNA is TGCGCCAGCAGCCCTGTAGCGGGACTAGCGGATACGCAGTATTTT.

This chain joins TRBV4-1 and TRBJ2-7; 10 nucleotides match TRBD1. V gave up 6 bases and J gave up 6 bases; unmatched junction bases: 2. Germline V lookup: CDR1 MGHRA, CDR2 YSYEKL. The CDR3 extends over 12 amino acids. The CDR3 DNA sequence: TGCGCCAGCAGGAGGACAGGGGGCGAGCAGTACTTC. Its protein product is CASRRTGGEQYF.

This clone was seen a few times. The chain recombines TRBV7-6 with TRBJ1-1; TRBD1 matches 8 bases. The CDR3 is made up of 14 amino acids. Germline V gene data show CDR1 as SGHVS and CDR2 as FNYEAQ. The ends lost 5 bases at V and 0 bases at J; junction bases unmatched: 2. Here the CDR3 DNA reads TGTGCCAGCAGCCGACAGGGGATGAACACTGAAGCTTTCTTT. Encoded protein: CASSRQGMNTEAFF.

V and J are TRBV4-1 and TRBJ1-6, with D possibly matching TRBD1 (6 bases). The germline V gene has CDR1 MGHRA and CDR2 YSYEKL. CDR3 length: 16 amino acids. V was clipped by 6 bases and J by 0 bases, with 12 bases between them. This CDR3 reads CASRPTGSSYNSPLHF. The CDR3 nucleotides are TGCGCCAGCAGACCAACAGGGAGCTCCTATAATTCACCCCTCCACTTT.

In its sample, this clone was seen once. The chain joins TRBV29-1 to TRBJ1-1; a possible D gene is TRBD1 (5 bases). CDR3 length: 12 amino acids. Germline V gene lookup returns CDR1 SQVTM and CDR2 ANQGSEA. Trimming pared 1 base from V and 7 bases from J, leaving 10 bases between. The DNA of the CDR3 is TGCAGCGTTGAAGGGGGGGGAGTTGAAGCTTTCTTT. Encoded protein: CSVEGGGVEAFF.

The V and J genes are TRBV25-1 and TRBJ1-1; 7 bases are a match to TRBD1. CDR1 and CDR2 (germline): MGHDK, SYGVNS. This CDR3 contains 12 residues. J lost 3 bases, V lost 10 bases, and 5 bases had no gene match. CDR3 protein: CATKTGDTEAFF. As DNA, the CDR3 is TGTGCCACCAAAACAGGGGACACTGAAGCTTTCTTT.